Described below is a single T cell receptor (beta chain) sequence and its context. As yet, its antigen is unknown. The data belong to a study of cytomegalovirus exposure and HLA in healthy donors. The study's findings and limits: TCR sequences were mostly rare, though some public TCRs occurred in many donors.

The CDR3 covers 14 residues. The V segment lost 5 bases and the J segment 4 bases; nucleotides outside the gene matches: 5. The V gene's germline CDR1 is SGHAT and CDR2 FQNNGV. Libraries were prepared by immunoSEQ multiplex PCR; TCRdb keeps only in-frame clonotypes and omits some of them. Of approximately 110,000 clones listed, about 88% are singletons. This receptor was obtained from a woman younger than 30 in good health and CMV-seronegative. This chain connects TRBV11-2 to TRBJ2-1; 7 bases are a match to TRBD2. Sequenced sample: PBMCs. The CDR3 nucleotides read TGTGCCAGCAGCCCAGCGGGGTCATACAATGAGCAGTTCTTC. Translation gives CASSPAGSYNEQFF.